This T cell receptor beta chain is drawn from a study of T cells in tuberculosis. Study as a whole: This South African cohort compared adolescents with or without latent tuberculosis against adults with active tuberculosis.

The table came from immunoSEQ multiplex PCR; TCRdb's copy has only in-frame clones and leaves some out. The repertoire holds approximately 31,000 clones, with roughly 95% as singletons. Germline V CDR1 and CDR2: KGHSH, LQKENI. The CDR3 is 14 amino acids. The V gene end was trimmed by 5 bases and the J gene end by 0 bases; junction bases not matched to a gene: 2. At study entry, adolescents had tuberculin skin tests and IGRA screening. Each donor contributed about 100,000 T cells on average, unsorted. Regarding the study as a whole: Active tuberculosis patients had shorter CDR3-alpha; the beta difference was nonsignificant.

Points on this clone: Its antigen is undetermined.

The source of this sequence is a donor between 5 and 29 years old with latent tuberculosis or without tuberculosis infection. This sequence joins TRBV18 and TRBJ2-7; 9 nucleotides align to TRBD2. The sample comprised PBMCs. Here the CDR3 reads CASSIAGDSYEQYF. The CDR3 DNA reads TGTGCCAGCTCAATAGCGGGGGACTCCTACGAGCAGTACTTC.